Below, 10 T cell receptor beta chains from the same sample are listed, as sequenced in a study of blood T cell repertoires in COVID-19. Generated by immunoSEQ multiplex PCR, the TCRdb table keeps only in-frame clones and is missing some. The sample carries 250,000 or so clones, approximately 83% recorded once. Sequencing was carried out using PBMCs or T cells enriched from blood (not recorded which). These receptors all stem from a man in his fifties who had recovered from COVID-19.

This sequence joins TRBV7-8 and TRBJ2-7, with 11 bases matching TRBD1. Germline CDR1 SGHVS, CDR2 FQNEAQ. The CDR3 length is 15 residues. The trim removed 4 bases at V and 2 bases at J, leaving 4 bases unmatched. Here the CDR3 reads CASSSRTGGTYEQYF. The CDR3 region has the DNA TGTGCCAGCAGCTCCCGGACAGGGGGCACCTACGAGCAGTACTTC.

The gene calls are TRBV9 and TRBJ2-3; 10 bases agree with TRBD1. This CDR3 is built from 19 residues. Germline loops: CDR1 SGDLS, CDR2 YYNGEE. Trimming removed 4 bases from V and 2 bases from J; junction bases left unmatched: 16. The CDR3 sequence is CASSPLDRGRKTITDTQYF. The DNA for the CDR3 is TGTGCCAGCAGCCCGCTCGACAGGGGGCGGAAAACTATCACAGATACGCAGTATTTT.

This chain uses TRBV5-4 with TRBJ2-7; the match to TRBD1 covers 8 bases. This CDR3 has 16 amino acids. Germline assignment: CDR1 SGHNT and CDR2 YYREEE (reference sequence). J was trimmed by 1 base and V by 0 bases; bases with no gene match: 6. DNA of the CDR3: TGTGCCAGCAGCTTGGGGGACAGGCTTACTTCCTACGAGCAGTACTTC. Its translation: CASSLGDRLTSYEQYF. Looking up the rest from reference TRBV5-4 and TRBJ2-7 gives the full variable domain: ETGVTQSPTHLIKTRGQQVTLRCSSQSGHNTVSWYQQALGQGPQFIFQYYREEENGRGNFPPRFSGLQFPNYSSELNVNALELDDSALYLCASSLGDRLTSYEQYFGPGTRLTVT.

This rearrangement joins TRBV9 to TRBJ2-7; 9 positions agree with TRBD1. This CDR3 is built from 16 residues. CDR1 is SGDLS and CDR2 is YYNGEE in the germline V gene. With V trimmed by 2 bases and J by 2 bases, 8 bases remained unmatched. CDR3: CASSVTPGQGAYEQYF. As DNA, the CDR3 is TGTGCCAGCAGCGTGACCCCGGGACAGGGCGCCTACGAGCAGTACTTC. The full variable domain, completed using reference TRBV9 and TRBJ2-7, is DSGVTQTPKHLITATGQRVTLRCSPRSGDLSVYWYQQSLDQGLQFLIQYYNGEERAKGNILERFSAQQFPDLHSELNLSSLELGDSALYFCASSVTPGQGAYEQYFGPGTRLTVT.

CDR3 sequence reads: CAISESGTGGSPLHF. The CDR3 DNA sequence: TGTGCCATCAGTGAGTCGGGGACAGGAGGTTCACCCCTCCACTTT. The V call is TRBV10-3, the J call TRBJ1-6; 8 bases line up with TRBD1. The CDR3 is 15 residues long. The V gene's germline CDR1 is ENHRY and CDR2 SYGVKD. The junction had 4 bases not matched to a gene; V was cut back by 0 bases and J by 9 bases.

The rearrangement joins TRBV7-3 to TRBJ2-3; 7 nucleotides line up with TRBD2. There are 16 residues in the CDR3. The junction had 13 bases not matched to a gene; V was cut back by 5 bases and J by 5 bases. The germline CDR1 and CDR2 sequences are SGHTA and FQGTGA. The CDR3 loop reads CASSPTELAPIDTQYF. The CDR3 DNA sequence: TGTGCCAGCAGCCCTACCGAACTAGCGCCAATAGATACGCAGTATTTT.

The rearrangement links TRBV19 to TRBJ2-7; TRBD2 matches 7 bases. CDR1 is LNHDA, CDR2 SQIVND, per germline (reference sequence). The CDR3 sequence is 12 residues long. With 5 bases clipped from V and 7 bases from J, the junction kept 5 bases outside the gene matches. CDR3 amino acids: CASSFQGGEQYF. The CDR3 DNA reads as TGTGCCAGTAGTTTTCAGGGAGGGGAGCAGTACTTC.

Only one count was recorded for this clone. This sequence joins TRBV7-9 and TRBJ2-1; D unclear. Trimming removed 1 base at V and 8 bases at J, with 6 bases between. This CDR3 region has 12 residues. Per the germline V gene, CDR1 is SEHNR and CDR2 is FQNEAQ (reference sequence). CDR3 in DNA: TGTGCCAGCAGCTTAGGTTACTATGAGCAGTTCTTC. Translated, it gives CASSLGYYEQFF.

CDR3 in amino acids: CASSVAPTSLETQYF. Written as DNA, the CDR3 is TGTGCCAGCAGCGTAGCCCCGACTAGCCTAGAGACCCAGTACTTC. This chain connects TRBV9 to TRBJ2-5; 7 bases align to TRBD2. With V trimmed by 0 bases and J by 4 bases, 6 bases remained unmatched. Germline V gene lookup returns CDR1 SGDLS and CDR2 YYNGEE. The CDR3 is 15 amino acids.

This clone was detected only a few times. The V gene is TRBV5-5, the J gene TRBJ2-3; maybe TRBD2 (5 bases). In germline, CDR1 is SGHKS, CDR2 YYEKEE (reference sequence). With 5 bases removed from V and 5 bases from J, the gap between germline ends came to 15 bases. This CDR3 is 14 amino acids long. The CDR3 protein is CASRRDGGIDTQYF. CDR3 DNA: TGTGCCAGCAGGAGAGATGGAGGTATAGATACGCAGTATTTT.